This TCR beta chain was observed in a study of a mutant IDH1 vaccine in newly diagnosed glioma. Study context: The treated population exhibited a male proportion of about 62%, a female proportion of about 38%, and a mean age of roughly 41 years. Patients got radiotherapy, temozolomide, or both beforehand, and most got both.

Assay: immunoSEQ multiplex PCR; the TCRdb copy retains only in-frame clones and omits some. The repertoire has 55,000 to 65,000 clones, less than 80% of them found once; the top ten carry about 5%. The time point is: week 47, end of study. In the vaccine, a single dose held 300 ug of the mutant IDH1 20-mer peptide, along with topical imiquimod. Trimming stripped 5 bases from V and 8 bases from J, with 18 bases between. CDR3 size: 15 residues. CDR1 SGHTA and CDR2 FQGNSA come from the germline V gene. On this clone: Its antigen is not identified.

Study outcomes and limitations: Top-clonotype changes in peripheral T cells seemed unrelated to pseudoprogression.

The TCR originated in a man between 45 and 60 years old with glioma. The sequencing used PBMCs, collected from a glioma patient whose treatment included an IDH1 peptide vaccine. The chain carries TRBV7-2 and TRBJ1-4; TRBD1 might be the D (5 bases). The CDR3 bases are TGTGCCAGCAGCCCCCCCGGGAGACGGGGGGAAAAACTGTTTTTT. Encoded protein: CASSPPGRRGEKLFF.